The clone carrying this TCR beta chain was detected only a few times. What it binds is not known. The authors produced TCR alpha and TCR beta cDNA libraries with sample barcodes and UMIs by 5'RACE using constant-segment primers. TCRdb re-called the 5' RACE reads through MiXCR, storing one row per CDR3 protein. The sample shows roughly 400,000 distinct CDR3 sequences, 20% to 25% of them seen only once. This record comes from a study of T-cell memory formation after mild COVID-19. Study details: Across donors, TCR clusters were largely donor specific. Study-wide findings and caveats: Unconfirmed was the SARS-CoV-2 specificity of second-wave clones that peaked on day 37.

V gave up 11 bases and J gave up 4 bases, with 24 bases separating them. Germline CDR1 and CDR2: SGHTA and FQGNSA. The CDR3 is 15 residues long. This chain uses TRBV7-2 with TRBJ2-7, with D tentatively TRBD1 or TRBD2 (6 bases each). This receptor was obtained from an adult woman who had mild COVID-19 (a few samples of this study predate the infection). Cell type and time point are not known. The sample consisted of PBMCs or a T cell subset sorted from them (not recorded which). The CDR3 coding sequence is TGTGCCGAGGGAGGACAGAGCGGTCAAGGGTACGAGCAGTACTTC. This encodes CAEGGQSGQGYEQYF.